One and the same sample provided the 2 T cell receptor beta chains below, sequenced in a study of Tregs in tolerant kidney transplant recipients. The method was immunoSEQ multiplex PCR; TCRdb's version includes in-frame clones alone and lacks a portion of them. The sample records 85,000 to 90,000 clones, roughly 92% being singletons. Sequences were obtained from CD8+ T cells from blood. Receptors were obtained from a human donor in good health.

This chain joins TRBV6-6 and TRBJ2-7, with D possibly TRBD2 on 6 matching bases. Germline V gives CDR1 MNHNY, CDR2 SVGAGI (reference sequence). This CDR3 is built from 14 residues. Deletions cut 7 bases from V and 2 bases from J, with 15 bases between. DNA of the CDR3: TGTGCCAGCAAAAAAAGCGGGCCTGCCTACGAGCAGTACTTC. Amino acids: CASKKSGPAYEQYF.

The gene calls are TRBV21-1 and TRBJ1-3. TRBV21-1 is given as a pseudogene. The CDR3 extends over 16 amino acids. The CDR3 DNA reads as TGTGCCAGCAGCAAAGTGAAGGACGGCCCTGGAAACACCATATATTTT. Encoded protein: CASSKVKDGPGNTIYF.